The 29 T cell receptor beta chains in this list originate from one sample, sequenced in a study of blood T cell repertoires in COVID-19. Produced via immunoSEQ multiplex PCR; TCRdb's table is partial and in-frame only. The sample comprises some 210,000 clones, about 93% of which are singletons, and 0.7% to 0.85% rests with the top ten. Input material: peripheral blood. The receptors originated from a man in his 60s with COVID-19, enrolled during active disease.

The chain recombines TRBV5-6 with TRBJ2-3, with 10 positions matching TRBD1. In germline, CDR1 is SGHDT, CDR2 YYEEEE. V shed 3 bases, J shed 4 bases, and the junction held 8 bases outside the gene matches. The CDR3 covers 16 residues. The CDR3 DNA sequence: TGTGCCAGCAGCTGGCCCGGGACAGGGGCGTCAGATACGCAGTATTTT. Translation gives CASSWPGTGASDTQYF.

DNA of the CDR3: TGTGCCAGCAGTGCTAACGGACTAGCGGGTCAGGAGACCCAGTACTTC. Translating it yields CASSANGLAGQETQYF. This sequence joins TRBV2 and TRBJ2-5, with 11 bases that match TRBD2. This CDR3 region has 16 residues. CDR1 and CDR2 (germline): SNHLY, FYNNEI. V dropped 4 bases and J dropped 5; count of bases not matched to a gene: 9. The complete variable domain, with remaining parts taken from reference TRBV2 and TRBJ2-5, reads EPEVTQTPSHQVTQMGQEVILRCVPISNHLYFYWYRQILGQKVEFLVSFYNNEISEKSEIFDDQFSVERPDGSNFTLKIRSTKLEDSAMYFCASSANGLAGQETQYFGPGTRLLVL.

The CDR3 spells CASGAVNQPQHF. The DNA of the CDR3 is TGTGCCTCAGGGGCAGTCAATCAGCCCCAGCATTTT. This chain connects TRBV3-1 (or the pseudogene TRBV3-2) to TRBJ1-5; possibly TRBD1 for D (6 bases). The CDR3 sequence is 12 residues long. Germline CDR1 reads LGHDT; CDR2 reads YNNKEL (reference sequence). The V gene lost 11 bases and the J gene lost 3 bases, with 11 bases spanning the gap.

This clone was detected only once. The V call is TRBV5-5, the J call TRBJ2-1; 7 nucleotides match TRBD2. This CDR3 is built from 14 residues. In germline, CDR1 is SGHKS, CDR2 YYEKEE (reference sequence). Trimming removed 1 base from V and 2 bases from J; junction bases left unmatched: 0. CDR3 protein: CASSLTSAYNEQFF. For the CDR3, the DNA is TGTGCCAGCAGCTTGACTAGCGCCTACAATGAGCAGTTCTTC.

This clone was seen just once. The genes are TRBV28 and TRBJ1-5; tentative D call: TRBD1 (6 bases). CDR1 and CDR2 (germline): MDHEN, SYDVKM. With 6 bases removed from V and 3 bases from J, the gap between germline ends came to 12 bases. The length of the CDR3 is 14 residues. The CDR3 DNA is TGTGCCAGCAGCCCTGGACAGAACAATCAGCCCCAGCATTTT. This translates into CASSPGQNNQPQHF. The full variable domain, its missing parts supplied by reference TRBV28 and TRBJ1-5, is DVKVTQSSRYLVKRTGEKVFLECVQDMDHENMFWYRQDPGLGLRLIYFSYDVKMKEKGDIPEGYSVSREKKERFSLILESASTNQTSMYLCASSPGQNNQPQHFGDGTRLSIL.

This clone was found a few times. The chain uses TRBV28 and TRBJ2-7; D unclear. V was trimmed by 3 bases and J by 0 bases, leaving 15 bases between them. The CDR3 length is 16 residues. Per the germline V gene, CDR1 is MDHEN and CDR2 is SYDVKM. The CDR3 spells CASSLVPLRSSYEQYF. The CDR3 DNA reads TGTGCCAGCAGTTTGGTCCCCCTCCGTAGCTCCTACGAGCAGTACTTC.

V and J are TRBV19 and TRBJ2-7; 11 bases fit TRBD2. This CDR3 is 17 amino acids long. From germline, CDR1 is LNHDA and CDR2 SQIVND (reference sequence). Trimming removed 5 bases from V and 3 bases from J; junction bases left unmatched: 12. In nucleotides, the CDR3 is TGTGCCAGTAGTCCGACTAGCGGGATCCTCGGGGGCTACGAGCAGTACTTC. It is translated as CASSPTSGILGGYEQYF. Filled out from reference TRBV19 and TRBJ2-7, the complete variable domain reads DGGITQSPKYLFRKEGQNVTLSCEQNLNHDAMYWYRQDPGQGLRLIYYSQIVNDFQKGDIAEGYSVSREKKESFPLTVTSAQKNPTAFYLCASSPTSGILGGYEQYFGPGTRLTVT.

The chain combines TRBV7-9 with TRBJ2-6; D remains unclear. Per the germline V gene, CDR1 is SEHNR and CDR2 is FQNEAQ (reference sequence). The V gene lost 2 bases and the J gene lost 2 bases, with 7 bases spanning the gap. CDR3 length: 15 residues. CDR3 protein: CASSLLGPGANVLTF. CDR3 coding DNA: TGTGCCAGCAGCTTATTGGGCCCTGGGGCCAACGTCCTGACTTTC.

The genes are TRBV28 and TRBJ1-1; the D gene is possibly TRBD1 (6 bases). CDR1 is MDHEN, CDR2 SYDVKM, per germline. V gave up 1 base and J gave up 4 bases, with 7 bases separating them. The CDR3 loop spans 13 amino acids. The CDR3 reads CASSLSGATEAFF. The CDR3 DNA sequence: TGTGCCAGCAGTTTATCAGGGGCCACTGAAGCTTTCTTT.

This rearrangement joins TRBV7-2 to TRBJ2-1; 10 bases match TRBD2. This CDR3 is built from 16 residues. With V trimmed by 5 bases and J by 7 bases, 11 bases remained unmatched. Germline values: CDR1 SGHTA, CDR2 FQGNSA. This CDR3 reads CASSPDLSGRGNEQFF. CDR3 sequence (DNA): TGTGCCAGCAGCCCTGATTTAAGCGGGAGGGGGAATGAGCAGTTCTTC.

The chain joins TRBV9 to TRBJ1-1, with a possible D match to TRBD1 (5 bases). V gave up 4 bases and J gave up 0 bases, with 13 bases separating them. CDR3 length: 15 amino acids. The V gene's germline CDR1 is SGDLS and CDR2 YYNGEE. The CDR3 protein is CASSPRAGLNTEAFF. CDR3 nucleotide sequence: TGTGCCAGCAGCCCCCGAGCAGGGCTGAACACTGAAGCTTTCTTT.

CDR3 coding DNA: TGTGCCAGCAGCCCCTCGGCGGGGGGGCTGTATACGCAGTATTTT. This sequence encodes CASSPSAGGLYTQYF. This chain connects TRBV3-1 (or the pseudogene TRBV3-2) to TRBJ2-3, with 9 bases lining up with TRBD2. V lost 4 bases to trimming and J lost 7 bases; unmatched junction nucleotides: 9. This CDR3 has 15 residues. The V gene's germline CDR1 is LGHDT and CDR2 YNNKEL (reference sequence).

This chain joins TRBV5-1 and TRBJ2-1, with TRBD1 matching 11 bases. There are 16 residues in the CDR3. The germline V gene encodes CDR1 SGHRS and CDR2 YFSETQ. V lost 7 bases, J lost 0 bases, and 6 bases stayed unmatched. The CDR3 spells CASQWTGGPSYNEQFF. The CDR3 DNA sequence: TGCGCCAGCCAATGGACAGGGGGCCCCTCCTACAATGAGCAGTTCTTC.

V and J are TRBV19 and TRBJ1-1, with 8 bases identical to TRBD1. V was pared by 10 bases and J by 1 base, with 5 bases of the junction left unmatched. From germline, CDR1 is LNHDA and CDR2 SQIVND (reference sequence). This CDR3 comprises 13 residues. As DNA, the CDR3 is TGTGCCACCTCCGGACAGGGGAACACTGAAGCTTTCTTT. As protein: CATSGQGNTEAFF.

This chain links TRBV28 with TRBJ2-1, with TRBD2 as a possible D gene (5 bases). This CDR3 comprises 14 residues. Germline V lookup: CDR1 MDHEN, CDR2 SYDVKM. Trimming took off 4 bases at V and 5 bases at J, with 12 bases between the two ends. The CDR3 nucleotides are TGTGCCAGCAGTTCTGGGAGTATCAACAATGAGCAGTTCTTC. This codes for CASSSGSINNEQFF.

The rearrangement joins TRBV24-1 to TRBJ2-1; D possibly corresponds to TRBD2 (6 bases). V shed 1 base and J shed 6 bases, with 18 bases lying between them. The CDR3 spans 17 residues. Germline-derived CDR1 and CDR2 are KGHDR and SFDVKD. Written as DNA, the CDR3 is TGTGCCACCAGTGATTTTCGCGGGGACGAGACTCGCAATGAGCAGTTCTTC. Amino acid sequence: CATSDFRGDETRNEQFF.

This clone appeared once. The CDR3: CASSGQSRDRARSPLHF. CDR3 coding DNA: TGTGCCAGCAGTGGACAAAGCCGGGACAGGGCCCGCTCACCCCTCCACTTT. V is TRBV25-1 and J is TRBJ1-6, with 9 bases matching TRBD1. This CDR3 region has 17 residues. V dropped 4 bases and J dropped 10; count of bases not matched to a gene: 14. The germline V gene has CDR1 MGHDK and CDR2 SYGVNS.

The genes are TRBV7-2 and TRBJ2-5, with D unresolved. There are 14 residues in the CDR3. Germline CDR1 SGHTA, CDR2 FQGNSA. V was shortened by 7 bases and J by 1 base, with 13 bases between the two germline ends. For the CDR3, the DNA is TGTGCCAGCACCCCCCCGGCGGTCCAAGAGACCCAGTACTTC. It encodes CASTPPAVQETQYF.

In DNA form, the CDR3 reads TGCAGCGTTGGAGCAGCGGGAGCAAGCTACGAGCAGTACTTC. Its translation: CSVGAAGASYEQYF. This sequence joins TRBV29-1 and TRBJ2-7; 8 bases match TRBD2. There are 14 residues in the CDR3. Germline V CDR1 and CDR2: SQVTM, ANQGSEA. The J segment lost 3 bases and the V segment lost 4 bases, leaving 8 bases of the junction unmatched.

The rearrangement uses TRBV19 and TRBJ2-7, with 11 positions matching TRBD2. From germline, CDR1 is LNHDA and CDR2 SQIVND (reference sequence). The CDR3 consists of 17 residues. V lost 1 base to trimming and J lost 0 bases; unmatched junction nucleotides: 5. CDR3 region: CASSIVASGRSSYEQYF. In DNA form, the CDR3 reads TGTGCCAGTAGTATAGTGGCTAGCGGGAGGAGCTCCTACGAGCAGTACTTC.

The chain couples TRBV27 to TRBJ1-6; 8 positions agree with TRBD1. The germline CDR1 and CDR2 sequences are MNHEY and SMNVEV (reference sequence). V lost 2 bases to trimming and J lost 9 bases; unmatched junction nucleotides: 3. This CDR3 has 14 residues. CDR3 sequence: CASSLEQGVSPLHF. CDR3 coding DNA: TGTGCCAGCAGTTTAGAACAGGGGGTTTCACCCCTCCACTTT.

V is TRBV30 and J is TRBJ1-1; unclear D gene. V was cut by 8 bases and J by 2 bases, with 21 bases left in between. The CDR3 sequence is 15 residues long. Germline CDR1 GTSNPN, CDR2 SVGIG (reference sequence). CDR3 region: CALNGPQELNTEAFF. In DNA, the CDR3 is TGTGCCCTAAACGGCCCGCAGGAACTTAACACTGAAGCTTTCTTT.

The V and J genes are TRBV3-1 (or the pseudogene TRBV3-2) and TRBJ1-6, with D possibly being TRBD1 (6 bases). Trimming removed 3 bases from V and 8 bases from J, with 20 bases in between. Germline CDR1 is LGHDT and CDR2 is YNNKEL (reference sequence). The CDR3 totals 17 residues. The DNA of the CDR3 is TGTGCCAGCAGCCACCTCCCGCGAACAGGGTTGGATTCACCCCTCCACTTT. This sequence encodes CASSHLPRTGLDSPLHF.

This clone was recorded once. The CDR3 DNA is TGTGCCAGCAGCTTGGCGGCGGGGGGTTCCTACGAGCAGTACTTC. It specifies CASSLAAGGSYEQYF. The chain recombines TRBV5-4 with TRBJ2-7; 8 bases are a match to TRBD2. The CDR3 loop spans 15 amino acids. Trimming removed 0 bases from V and 1 base from J; junction bases left unmatched: 3. Looked up from germline, CDR1 is SGHNT and CDR2 is YYREEE (reference sequence).

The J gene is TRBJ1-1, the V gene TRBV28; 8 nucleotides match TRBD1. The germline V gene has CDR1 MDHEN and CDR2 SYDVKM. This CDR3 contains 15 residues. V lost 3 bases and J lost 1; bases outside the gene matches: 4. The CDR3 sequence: CASSFLGQGNTEAFF. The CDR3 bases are TGTGCCAGCAGTTTCTTAGGACAGGGGAACACTGAAGCTTTCTTT.

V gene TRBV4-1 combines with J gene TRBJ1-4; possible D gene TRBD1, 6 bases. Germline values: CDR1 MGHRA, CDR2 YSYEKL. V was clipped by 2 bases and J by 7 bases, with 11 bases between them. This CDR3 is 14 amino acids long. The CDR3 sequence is CASSQTGRVEKLFF. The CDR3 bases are TGCGCCAGCAGCCAAACAGGGAGAGTTGAAAAACTGTTTTTT.

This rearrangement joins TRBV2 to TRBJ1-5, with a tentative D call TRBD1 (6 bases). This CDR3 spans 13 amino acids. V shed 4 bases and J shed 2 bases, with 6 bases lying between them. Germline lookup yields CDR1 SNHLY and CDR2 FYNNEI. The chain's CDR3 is CASSGTGNQPQHF. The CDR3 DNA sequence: TGTGCCAGCAGTGGGACAGGCAATCAGCCCCAGCATTTT.

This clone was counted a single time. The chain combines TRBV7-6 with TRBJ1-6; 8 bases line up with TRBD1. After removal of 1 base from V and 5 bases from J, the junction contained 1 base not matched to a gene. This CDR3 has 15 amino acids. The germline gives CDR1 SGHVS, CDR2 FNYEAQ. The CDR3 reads CASSLGTGNNSPLHF. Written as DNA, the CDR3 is TGTGCCAGCAGCTTAGGGACAGGGAATAATTCACCCCTCCACTTT.

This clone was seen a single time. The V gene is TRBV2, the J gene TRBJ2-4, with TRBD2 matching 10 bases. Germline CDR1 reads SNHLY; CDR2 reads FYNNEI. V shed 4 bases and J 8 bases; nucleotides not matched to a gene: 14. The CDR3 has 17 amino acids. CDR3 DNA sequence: TGTGCCAGCAGTGCCGCCGCCACTAGCGGGGAATTGGACATTCAGTACTTC. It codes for CASSAAATSGELDIQYF. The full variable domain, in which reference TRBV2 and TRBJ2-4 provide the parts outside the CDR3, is EPEVTQTPSHQVTQMGQEVILRCVPISNHLYFYWYRQILGQKVEFLVSFYNNEISEKSEIFDDQFSVERPDGSNFTLKIRSTKLEDSAMYFCASSAAATSGELDIQYFGAGTRLSVL.